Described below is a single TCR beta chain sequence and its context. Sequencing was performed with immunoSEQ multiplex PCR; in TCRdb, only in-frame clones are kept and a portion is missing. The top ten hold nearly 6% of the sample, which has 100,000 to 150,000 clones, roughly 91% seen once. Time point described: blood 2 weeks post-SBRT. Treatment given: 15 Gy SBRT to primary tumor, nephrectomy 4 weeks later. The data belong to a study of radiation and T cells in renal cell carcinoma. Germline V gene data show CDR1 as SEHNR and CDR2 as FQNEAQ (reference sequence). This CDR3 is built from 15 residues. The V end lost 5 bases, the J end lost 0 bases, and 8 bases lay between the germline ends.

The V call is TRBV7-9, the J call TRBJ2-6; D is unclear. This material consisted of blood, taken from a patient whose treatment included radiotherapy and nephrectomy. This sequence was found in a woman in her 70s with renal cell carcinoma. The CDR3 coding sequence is TGTGCCAGCAGCCCCTTGAGCTCTGGGGCCAACGTCCTGACTTTC. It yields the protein CASSPLSSGANVLTF.